Listed here are 16 T cell receptor beta chains from one sample, sequenced in a study of Ad26.COV2.S vaccination and SARS-CoV-2 variants. Treatment given: some 20 received Ad26.COV2.S at low or high dose, single or two shots; a few received placebo; per-sample allocation not given. It was on day 63 after the first vaccine or placebo injection that samples were taken. Clones were sequenced by immunoSEQ multiplex PCR, and TCRdb holds only the in-frame ones, with some missing. Among about 680,000 clones listed, 89% were seen once. Sequenced here: peripheral blood, sampled in a trial of Ad26.COV2.S vaccine versus placebo. These receptors all come from a person between 18 and 60 years old who received the Ad26.COV2.S COVID-19 vaccine or a placebo.

This sequence joins TRBV4-3 and TRBJ1-2, with D uncertain. Trimming shortened V by 0 bases and J by 4 bases, and 6 bases separated the two germline ends. CDR1 and CDR2 (germline): LGHNA, YSLEER. This CDR3 is 13 amino acids long. The CDR3 here is CASSQDLGYGYTF. Here the CDR3 DNA reads TGCGCCAGCAGCCAAGATCTTGGCTATGGCTACACCTTC.

The chain is built from TRBV5-4 and TRBJ2-5; TRBD2 matches at 9 bases. The CDR3 is 14 amino acids. Germline CDR1 SGHNT, CDR2 YYREEE (reference sequence). The trim removed 1 base at V and 5 bases at J, leaving 3 bases unmatched. The CDR3 nucleotides read TGTGCCAGCAGCTTGCGCGGGGGGGTTGAGACCCAGTACTTC. As protein: CASSLRGGVETQYF.

V usage is TRBV27 and J usage is TRBJ2-7, with 13 positions matching TRBD2. Losses at the gene ends were 3 bases for V and 2 bases for J; bases not matched to a gene: 13. Germline V gene lookup returns CDR1 MNHEY and CDR2 SMNVEV (reference sequence). The CDR3 length is 19 residues. CDR3 DNA sequence: TGTGCCAGCAGTTTCCGACCTTGGACTAGCGGGAGCGGCCCCTACGAGCAGTACTTC. This codes for CASSFRPWTSGSGPYEQYF.

The V gene is TRBV24-1, the J gene TRBJ2-3; 12 bases are shared with TRBD2. This CDR3 has 17 residues. V was clipped by 4 bases and J by 2 bases; unmatched bases: 6. Germline CDR1 is KGHDR and CDR2 is SFDVKD. CDR3 loop: CATSDPTSGSFTDTQYF. For the CDR3, the DNA is TGTGCCACCAGTGACCCGACTAGCGGGAGTTTCACAGATACGCAGTATTTT.

The V gene is TRBV30, the J gene TRBJ1-1; the D gene is possibly TRBD1 (5 bases). The CDR3 extends over 16 amino acids. Trimming cost V 0 bases and J 3 bases, with 17 bases left between them. Germline CDR1 is GTSNPN and CDR2 is SVGIG (reference sequence). CDR3 DNA: TGTGCCTGGAGTGTCGGGACGGCCCGTCAAGACACTGAAGCTTTCTTT. It translates to CAWSVGTARQDTEAFF.

The V gene is TRBV19, the J gene TRBJ1-5; TRBD1 agrees at 9 bases. From germline, CDR1 is LNHDA and CDR2 SQIVND (reference sequence). J was trimmed by 0 bases and V by 5 bases; bases with no gene match: 8. The CDR3 has 17 amino acids. The CDR3 sequence: CASSLSRDRVSNQPQHF. The CDR3, as DNA: TGTGCCAGTAGTTTGTCCCGGGACAGGGTTAGCAATCAGCCCCAGCATTTT.

This clone was detected once. V gene TRBV18 combines with J gene TRBJ1-6; D not resolved. CDR1 is KGHSH, CDR2 LQKENI, per germline. V was pared by 1 base and J by 9 bases, with 13 bases between. This CDR3 contains 15 residues. CDR3 in DNA: TGTGCCAGCTCACCACGGGATAATGTCGGTTCACCCCTCCACTTT. Its translation is CASSPRDNVGSPLHF.

This clone has more than one count but fewer than ten. The V call is TRBV5-1, the J call TRBJ1-1; a weak D match, TRBD1 (5 bases). The CDR3 consists of 15 residues. Germline-derived CDR1 and CDR2 are SGHRS and YFSETQ. Between the trimmed V and J ends, which lost 0 bases and 3 bases, there was a span of 12 bases. CDR3 nucleotides: TGCGCCAGCAGCTTGGGGGGCAGTATTTACACTGAAGCTTTCTTT. This sequence encodes CASSLGGSIYTEAFF.

The chain recombines TRBV3-1 (or the pseudogene TRBV3-2) with TRBJ2-7, with D perhaps TRBD1 (6 bases). The germline V gene encodes CDR1 LGHDT and CDR2 YNNKEL (reference sequence). The CDR3 is made up of 15 amino acids. V was trimmed by 5 bases and J by 3 bases, leaving 17 bases between them. The CDR3 reads CASSSDSLSFYEQYF. The CDR3 DNA is TGTGCCAGCAGCTCGGACAGCCTCTCGTTCTACGAGCAGTACTTC.

This clone was recorded a few times. The chain links TRBV19 to TRBJ1-1; no definite D call. CDR1 and CDR2 from the germline V gene are LNHDA and SQIVND (reference sequence). Trimming removed 1 base from V and 8 bases from J, with 11 bases in between. This CDR3 spans 13 amino acids. Written as DNA, the CDR3 is TGTGCCAGTAGTATAGTGGGATTAGCCGAAGCTTTCTTT. Its protein is CASSIVGLAEAFF.

Only a few counts were recorded for this clone. This chain links TRBV18 with TRBJ2-7, with TRBD1 matching over 10 bases. Germline assignment: CDR1 KGHSH and CDR2 LQKENI. V was pared by 5 bases and J by 4 bases, with 5 bases of the junction left unmatched. This CDR3 spans 14 amino acids. CDR3 sequence reads: CASSTGTGEYEQYF. CDR3 nucleotide sequence: TGTGCCAGCTCAACCGGGACAGGGGAGTACGAGCAGTACTTC.

This clone was observed a handful of times. Within the sample, other DNA sequences also encode this same CDR3. The CDR3 nucleotides are TGTGCCATCAGTGAGGGTTACGAGCAGTACTTC. This encodes CAISEGYEQYF. V usage is TRBV10-3 and J usage is TRBJ2-7; D ambiguous. Trimming removed 2 bases at V and 4 bases at J, with 3 bases between. The CDR3 has 11 amino acids. Per germline, CDR1 ENHRY and CDR2 SYGVKD.

The J gene is TRBJ2-7, the V gene TRBV27; D gene uncertain. The V end was cut by 3 bases, the J end by 3 bases, with 12 bases between. The germline V gene has CDR1 MNHEY and CDR2 SMNVEV (reference sequence). The CDR3 runs to 14 residues. The CDR3 DNA reads as TGTGCCAGCAGTTTCGGGCAGGCAAGCTACGAGCAGTACTTC. Its translation is CASSFGQASYEQYF.

The chain couples TRBV18 to TRBJ1-6, with D unclear. Germline CDR1 is KGHSH and CDR2 is LQKENI. This CDR3 region has 16 residues. V dropped 0 bases and J dropped 0 bases, with 6 bases sitting between them. Here the CDR3 DNA reads TGTGCCAGCTCACCACCGGCGAGCTCCTATAATTCACCCCTCCACTTT. This translates into CASSPPASSYNSPLHF.

This clone was seen a handful of times. V and J are TRBV19 and TRBJ1-2; D not certain. The V gene's germline CDR1 is LNHDA and CDR2 SQIVND (reference sequence). The CDR3 has 15 amino acids. Trimming left V 0 bases short and J 1 base short, with 9 bases between. In DNA, the CDR3 is TGTGCCAGTAGTATAGAACTTCAGAGTAACTATGGCTACACCTTC. Its protein is CASSIELQSNYGYTF.

The J gene is TRBJ2-2, the V gene TRBV7-2; 9 bases map to TRBD2. There are 15 residues in the CDR3. Germline values: CDR1 SGHTA, CDR2 FQGNSA. Trimming at V came to 3 bases and at J to 2 bases, leaving 1 base not matched to a gene. The CDR3: CASSLGLANTGELFF. In DNA, the CDR3 is TGTGCCAGCAGCTTGGGACTAGCAAACACCGGGGAGCTGTTTTTT.